Presented here are 18 T cell receptor beta chains from one specimen sequenced in a study of graft-versus-host responses after intestinal transplantation. TCRdb keeps only in-frame clones here, not all; method: immunoSEQ multiplex PCR. The table records approximately 10,000 clones, under 35% of them present only once. The material sequenced was alloreactive CD4+ T cells from a mixed lymphocyte reaction culture, taken before transplantation. Regarding subset: CFSE-low proliferating T cells sorted from approximately 6-day pre-transplant mixed lymphocyte reaction (GvH or HvG direction). The source of these receptors is a human patient who was an organ donor for intestinal transplantation.

This clone was seen more than once but under ten times. The genes are TRBV6-1 and TRBJ2-7, with 12 bases lining up with TRBD2. CDR3 size: 15 residues. Germline V gene sequence: CDR1 MNHNS, CDR2 SASEGT. The V gene end was trimmed by 4 bases and the J gene end by 0 bases; junction bases not matched to a gene: 1. The CDR3 sequence: CASSGGLAGSYEQYF. The CDR3 DNA is TGTGCCAGCAGTGGGGGACTAGCGGGCTCCTACGAGCAGTACTTC.

This clone is medium-sized. The chain combines TRBV7-8 with TRBJ2-1; 7 bases are a match to TRBD1. V lost 2 bases and J lost 2; bases outside the gene matches: 0. This CDR3 is built from 14 residues. The germline gives CDR1 SGHVS, CDR2 FQNEAQ. The CDR3 is CASSLQGAYNEQFF. DNA for the CDR3: TGTGCCAGCAGCTTACAGGGGGCCTACAATGAGCAGTTCTTC.

Note on this clone: The germline gene is not matched at one end of the junction; a read error may be the cause. The chain carries TRBV5-3 and TRBJ2-3; D could derive from TRBD1 or TRBD2 (5 bases each). TRBV5-3 has ORF status, its function being uncertain. This CDR3 contains 12 residues. As DNA, the CDR3 is TGTGCCAGCAGCTTGGGGGCAGATACGCAGTATTTT. Residues: CASSLGADTQYF.

The genes are TRBV5-6 and TRBJ1-4; D may be TRBD1 (6 bases). The CDR3 consists of 14 residues. Germline values: CDR1 SGHDT, CDR2 YYEEEE. The V gene lost 4 bases and the J gene lost 6 bases, with 13 bases spanning the gap. CDR3: CASSQDRVDEKLFF. CDR3 coding DNA: TGTGCCAGCAGCCAGGACAGAGTAGATGAAAAACTGTTTTTT.

This clone has just a few counts. The CDR3 protein is CASSPSVETQYF. In DNA form, the CDR3 reads TGTGCCAGCAGCCCCTCGGTAGAGACCCAGTACTTC. The chain joins TRBV7-8 to TRBJ2-5, with D hard to call. CDR3 length: 12 amino acids. CDR1 and CDR2 (germline): SGHVS, FQNEAQ. V was shortened by 5 bases and J by 4 bases, with 8 bases between the two germline ends.

This clone was seen a handful of times. CDR3 in DNA: TGCAGTGCTAGATCGGGACACGAGCAGTACTTC. Its translation: CSARSGHEQYF. V is TRBV20-1 and J is TRBJ2-7; D assignment may be TRBD1 or TRBD2 (5 bases each). This CDR3 region has 11 residues. Germline lookup yields CDR1 DFQATT and CDR2 SNEGSKA (reference sequence). V lost 2 bases, J lost 5 bases, and 7 bases lay in between.

The gene calls are TRBV6-7 and TRBJ2-6; no clear D. TRBV6-7 is assigned to the ORF class and has an uncertain function. The CDR3 spans 19 residues. Deletions cut 0 bases from V and 1 base from J, with 16 bases between. The CDR3 DNA reads as TGTGCCAGCAGTTACTCGATGGTGGCAGCGAGGTCTGGGGCCAACGTCCTGACTTTC. This translates into CASSYSMVAARSGANVLTF.

This clone was observed a handful of times. This rearrangement joins TRBV6-1 to TRBJ1-2; a weak D match, TRBD1 (5 bases). V shed 0 bases and J shed 3 bases, with 8 bases lying between them. Germline V CDR1 and CDR2: MNHNS, SASEGT. The CDR3 length is 14 residues. CDR3 in amino acids: CASSEAGAYYGYTF. CDR3 in DNA: TGTGCCAGCAGTGAAGCTGGGGCCTACTATGGCTACACCTTC.

V is TRBV11-2 and J is TRBJ2-5; D is possibly TRBD2 (6 bases). The J call is doubtful: the DNA matches TRBJ2-7 better. Germline CDR1 is SGHAT and CDR2 is FQNNGV. This CDR3 is built from 15 residues. This CDR3 is CASSPGLSLSYEQYF. For the CDR3, the DNA is TGTGCCAGCAGCCCGGGACTTTCCCTCTCCTACGAGCAGTACTTC.

This clone turned up a few times. The chain combines TRBV12-5 with TRBJ2-5; TRBD2 matches 16 bases. With V trimmed by 6 bases and J by 4 bases, 5 bases remained unmatched. Germline CDR1 reads LGHNT; CDR2 reads FRNRAP. The CDR3 is 16 residues long. The CDR3 DNA follows: TGTGCTAGTGGCCCCGGGACTAGCGGGGGGGGAGAGACCCAGTACTTC. Translating it yields CASGPGTSGGGETQYF.

The J gene is TRBJ1-6, the V gene TRBV19, with TRBD1 identical over 8 bases. CDR1 and CDR2 (germline): LNHDA, SQIVND (reference sequence). This CDR3 has 16 residues. Unmatched junction bases numbered 11, after V lost 4 bases and J lost 9 bases. The CDR3 here is CASSKRARGRFSPLHF. The CDR3 nucleotides are TGTGCCAGTAGTAAGAGGGCCAGGGGGCGGTTTTCACCCCTCCACTTT.

This clone was observed once. V and J are TRBV6-6 and TRBJ2-3, with D possibly TRBD1 on 6 matching bases. Between the trimmed V and J ends, which lost 2 bases and 0 bases, there was a span of 9 bases. The CDR3 runs 15 residues. Germline V lookup: CDR1 MNHNY, CDR2 SVGAGI (reference sequence). The CDR3 DNA sequence: TGTGCCAGCAGTTACACAGGGTATAGCACAGATACGCAGTATTTT. It yields the protein CASSYTGYSTDTQYF.

The sample holds a few counts of this clone. This chain uses TRBV19 with TRBJ2-3, with D perhaps being TRBD1 or TRBD2 (6 bases each). In germline, CDR1 is LNHDA, CDR2 SQIVND (reference sequence). This CDR3 has 14 amino acids. Trimming shortened V by 7 bases and J by 1 base, and 12 bases separated the two germline ends. CDR3 amino acids: CASTGAGGTDTQYF. The DNA of the CDR3 is TGTGCCAGTACGGGGGCAGGGGGCACAGATACGCAGTATTTT. Variable domain in full (rest from reference TRBV19 and TRBJ2-3): DGGITQSPKYLFRKEGQNVTLSCEQNLNHDAMYWYRQDPGQGLRLIYYSQIVNDFQKGDIAEGYSVSREKKESFPLTVTSAQKNPTAFYLCASTGAGGTDTQYFGPGTRLTVL.

The chain combines TRBV15 with TRBJ2-7; D gene unclear. The CDR3 runs 15 residues. The germline V gene has CDR1 LNHNV and CDR2 YYDKDF (reference sequence). Trimming removed 0 bases from V and 0 bases from J, with 9 bases in between. Written as DNA, the CDR3 is TGTGCCACCAGCAGAGAACGGTGGAGCTCCTACGAGCAGTACTTC. Its translation is CATSRERWSSYEQYF.

The chain carries TRBV4-2 and TRBJ1-4; 7 nucleotides line up with TRBD1. Germline V gene sequence: CDR1 LGHNA, CDR2 YNFKEQ. CDR3 size: 16 residues. Trimming at V came to 4 bases and at J to 0 bases, leaving 5 bases not matched to a gene. The CDR3 is CASSPTGTATNEKLFF. In DNA form, the CDR3 reads TGTGCCAGCAGCCCCACCGGGACAGCAACTAATGAAAAACTGTTTTTT.

This clone was seen a few times. The V gene is TRBV18, the J gene TRBJ2-7; D is possibly TRBD1 or TRBD2 (5 bases each). CDR1 and CDR2 (germline): KGHSH, LQKENI. Trimming stripped 6 bases from V and 0 bases from J, with 12 bases between. The CDR3 spans 14 residues. The CDR3 nucleotides read TGTGCCAGCTCCCCGGTGGGGGTCTCCTACGAGCAGTACTTC. Protein: CASSPVGVSYEQYF.

This sequence joins TRBV11-2 and TRBJ2-7; TRBD1 aligns across 7 bases. The V gene end was trimmed by 5 bases and the J gene end by 8 bases; junction bases not matched to a gene: 12. Germline V gene data show CDR1 as SGHAT and CDR2 as FQNNGV. This CDR3 comprises 14 residues. In DNA, the CDR3 is TGTGCCAGCAGCCAGGGGGTACAGGGTACGAAGCAGTACTTC. Translated: CASSQGVQGTKQYF.

The chain links TRBV4-2 to TRBJ2-2; no reliable D call. V lost 5 bases to trimming and J lost 6 bases, with 4 bases between them. The length of the CDR3 is 11 residues. Germline lookup yields CDR1 LGHNA and CDR2 YNFKEQ. In DNA form, the CDR3 reads TGTGCCAGCAGCTTGGCCGGGGAGCTGTTTTTT. Its translation is CASSLAGELFF.